This TCR beta chain comes out of a study of CD8+ T cells in alopecia areata. About the research overall: For 6 to 18 months, tofacitinib was taken, and 6 months off drug followed. Study outcomes and limitations: Tofacitinib significantly brought down scalp clonality and expanded CD8+ clones among top 100.

Following extraction, RNA underwent reverse transcription to cDNA, which served as the sequencing template. Assay: immunoSEQ multiplex PCR; the TCRdb copy retains only in-frame clones and omits some. Found here are 100,000 to 150,000 clones, roughly 55% of them singletons; the top ten hold more than 5%. The trim removed 3 bases at V and 7 bases at J, leaving 8 bases unmatched. CDR1 and CDR2 from the germline V gene are MNHNS and SASEGT. The CDR3 runs 16 residues. Specified treatment: oral pan-JAK inhibitor, 5-10 mg twice daily. PBMCs provided sorted CD4+ and CD8+ T cells. In the case of this clone: The antigen is unknown.

The sequence was collected from a human donor with alopecia areata. This chain links TRBV6-1 with TRBJ1-5; 11 bases agree with TRBD1. This specimen was CD4+ T cells sorted from blood, taken at week 4, from a patient treated with tofacitinib. The DNA of the CDR3 is TGTGCCAGCAGTGATGGGACAGGGGGGTGGCGACAGCCCCAGCATTTT. It yields the protein CASSDGTGGWRQPQHF.